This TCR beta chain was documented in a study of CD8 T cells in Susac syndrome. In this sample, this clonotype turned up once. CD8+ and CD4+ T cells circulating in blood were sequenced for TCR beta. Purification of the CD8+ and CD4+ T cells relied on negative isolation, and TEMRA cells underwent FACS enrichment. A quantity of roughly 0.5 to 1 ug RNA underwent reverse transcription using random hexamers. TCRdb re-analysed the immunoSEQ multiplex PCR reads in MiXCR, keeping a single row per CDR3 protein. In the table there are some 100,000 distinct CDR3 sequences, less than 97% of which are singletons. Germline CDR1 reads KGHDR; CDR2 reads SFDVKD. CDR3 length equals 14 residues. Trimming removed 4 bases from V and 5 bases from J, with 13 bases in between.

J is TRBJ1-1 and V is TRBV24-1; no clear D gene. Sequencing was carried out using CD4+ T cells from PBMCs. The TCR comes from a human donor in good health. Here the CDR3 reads CATSERGSRTEAFF. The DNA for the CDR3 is TGTGCCACCAGTGAACGTGGCTCGAGGACTGAAGCTTTCTTT.